The present T cell receptor (beta chain) was sequenced within a study of blood T cell repertoires in COVID-19. Study as a whole: Italy, Spain and the United States were the sources of the convalescent and acute COVID-19 samples. PBMCs, B-cell-depleted T cells, or T cells were the source of the cDNA or gDNA that made up the material.

V lost 5 bases, J lost 2 bases, and 9 bases lay in between. The CDR3 is 13 amino acids. Original handling: Nucleated cell counts were estimated from reference gene primer amplification. The repertoire was sequenced with immunoSEQ multiplex PCR; TCRdb's copy has only in-frame clones and lacks some. The V and J calls and clone size are taken from that table; D and trimming were inferred from the DNA. The sample carries 130,000 to 150,000 clones, around three quarters recorded once. Material: peripheral blood. This clonotype originated in a man aged 55 to 69 with acute or convalescent COVID-19. The chain combines TRBV12-3 or TRBV12-4 with TRBJ1-2, with D maybe TRBD1 (6 bases). The CDR3 sequence is CASSIDRNYGYTF. In nucleotides, the CDR3 is TGTGCCAGCAGTATCGACAGGAACTATGGCTACACCTTC.